These T cell receptor beta chains were read from a single sample in a study of beta chain features in type 1 diabetes. Here immunoSEQ multiplex PCR was the method, and the copy in TCRdb shows in-frame clones only, minus some. The table includes some 350,000 clones, 9.6% detected once. Material: central memory CD4+ T cells from blood. Every receptor here comes from a man aged 25-45 years with type 1 diabetes. CDR3s include the opening cysteine and the closing phenylalanine or tryptophan. Fields, in order: V gene, J gene, clone size, D gene, CDR3 DNA, CDR3 protein. D genes are given only for firm matches. A row's size may be missing; if present it is once, few, many or a size class.

>TRBV5-6|TRBJ2-2|.|.
TGTGCCAGCAGCTTGGTGTCAAGGGGGGCGAACACCGGGGAGCTGTTTTTT
CASSLVSRGANTGELFF
>TRBV5-5|TRBJ1-1|.|.
TGTGCCAGCAGCTTGAGGTGGGACACTGAAGCTTTCTTT
CASSLRWDTEAFF
>TRBV14|TRBJ2-5|.|.
TGTGCCAGCAGCCTCTTCCAAGAGACCCAGTACTTC
CASSLFQETQYF
>TRBV28|TRBJ2-7|many|.
TGTGCCAGCAACCTAATGGCGGCCCCCTACGAGCAGTACTTC
CASNLMAAPYEQYF
>TRBV28|TRBJ2-7|few|TRBD1
TGTGCCAGCAGTTCCGGGACAGCGGTGGCCGTTGGCTTC
CASSSGTAVAVGF
>TRBV6-5|TRBJ2-7|few|TRBD2
TGTGCCAGCAGTTCAGGACTAGCGGGGGAGCAGTACTTC
CASSSGLAGEQYF
>TRBV7-2|TRBJ2-1|.|TRBD2
TGTGCCAGCAGCTTGGGCGGGAGTGTGTCCTACAATGAGCAGTTCTTC
CASSLGGSVSYNEQFF
>TRBV11-1|TRBJ2-2|few|TRBD1
TGTGCCAGCAGCCCTCGGACAGGGTACACCGGGGAGCTGTTTTTT
CASSPRTGYTGELFF
>TRBV2|TRBJ2-7|.|TRBD1
TGTGCCAGCAGGGGGGACAGAGACCCGCAGTACTTC
CASRGDRDPQYF
>TRBV11-2|TRBJ2-7|few|TRBD2
TGTGCCAGCAGCTCTCTAGCGGGAGCTACCTACGAGCAGTACTTC
CASSSLAGATYEQYF
>TRBV28|TRBJ1-1|few|TRBD1
TGTGCCAGCAGTTTATGGACAGGGGCGAGGACTGAAGCTTTCTTT
CASSLWTGARTEAFF
>TRBV7-9|TRBJ2-6|many|.
TGTGCCAGCAGCTCCACAGCGGGGGCCAACGTCCTGACTTTC
CASSSTAGANVLTF
>TRBV5-1|TRBJ1-2|few|.
TGCGCCAGCAGCCTGGGGCCTCCAGGGGAGAGTGGCTACACCTTC
CASSLGPPGESGYTF
>TRBV5-1|TRBJ2-3|.|TRBD1
TGCGCCAGCAGCTTGGCCGGGACAGCGACAGATACGCAGTATTTT
CASSLAGTATDTQYF
>TRBV5-1|TRBJ2-1|.|.
TGCGCCAGCAGCTTGACTGTTAATGAGCAGTTCTTC
CASSLTVNEQFF
>TRBV5-1|TRBJ1-2|.|.
TGCGCCAGCAGCTTTTCGACGGGTCAAGGGAAGAGTGGCTACACCTTC
CASSFSTGQGKSGYTF
>TRBV5-6|TRBJ2-1|many|TRBD2
TGTGCCAGCAGCTGGGGACTAGGGAGCTCCTACAATGAGCAGTTCTTC
CASSWGLGSSYNEQFF
>TRBV19|TRBJ1-5|few|.
TGTGCCAGTAGGGGGTCTTTTCAGCCCCAGCATTTT
CASRGSFQPQHF
>TRBV5-4|TRBJ1-1|many|TRBD1
TGTGCCAGCAGCCCGGGACAGGACAGGAACACTGAAGCTTTCTTT
CASSPGQDRNTEAFF
>TRBV7-9|TRBJ2-5|few|.
TGTGCCAGCAGCTCCGACAGAGCCCAAGAGACCCAGTACTTC
CASSSDRAQETQYF
>TRBV11-2|TRBJ1-1|.|.
TGTGCCAGCAGCTTAGACAGGACAAGTTCCGAAGCTTTCTTT
CASSLDRTSSEAFF
>TRBV6-6|TRBJ2-1|.|TRBD2
TGTGCCAGCAGTTTCGGGACTAGCGGGACCAATGAGCAGTTCTTC
CASSFGTSGTNEQFF
>TRBV7-2|TRBJ1-5|few|TRBD1
TGTGCCAGCAGCTTAAGGACAGGGGACAATCAGCCCCAGCATTTT
CASSLRTGDNQPQHF
>TRBV19|TRBJ1-4|.|TRBD1
TGTGCCAGTAGTACCCCGGACAGGGGGCGCGAAAAACTGTTTTTT
CASSTPDRGREKLFF
>TRBV5-1|TRBJ2-1|.|TRBD2
TGCGCCAGCAGCTCGGGCGGAGCGGGAGGTCAGAATGAGCAGTTCTTC
CASSSGGAGGQNEQFF
>TRBV5-1|TRBJ2-2|few|TRBD1
TGCGCCAGCAGCTCTGGACAGGGGGACACCGGGGAGCTGTTTTTT
CASSSGQGDTGELFF
>TRBV15|TRBJ1-4|many|TRBD1
TGTGCCACCAGCAGTGATCGCGGGACAGGTCGTGATAAACTGTTTTTT
CATSSDRGTGRDKLFF